This TCR beta chain was sequenced in a study of OX40 agonist ivuxolimab in advanced cancers. In terms of the full investigation: Ivuxolimab was an agonistic, fully human IgG2 monoclonal antibody directed against OX40 (CD134), a costimulatory receptor. Intravenous ivuxolimab was administered to patients every 2 weeks at six dose levels: 0.01, 0.1, 0.3, 1.5, 3 and 10 mg/kg. Of the roughly 54 patients in dose escalation, approximately 20 had hepatocellular carcinoma, about 15 had melanoma, 9 had renal cell carcinoma and 9 had head and neck cancer. A male proportion of roughly 80% and a mean age of approximately 60 years, ranging from 23 to 79, were recorded for the dose-escalation cohort. Patients were allowed to have had prior anti-PD-1, anti-PD-L1 or anti-CTLA-4 therapy, and around two fifths of the dose-escalation patients had been treated with checkpoint inhibitors. Three dose-escalation patients achieved partial responses, one with hepatocellular carcinoma and two with cutaneous melanoma. Peripheral TCRbeta sequencing aimed to test whether ivuxolimab altered TCR sequence diversity and caused clonal T-cell expansion. The paper covers the monotherapy dose-escalation part of the phase I ivuxolimab trial, which included N of about 50 patients. Findings and caveats that apply to the study as a whole: Low levels of normalized T-cell clonal expansion were also seen in some patients who did not respond. Partial responders in the 0.1-3.0 mg/kg groups had among the lowest normalized peripheral clonal expansion, especially among CD8+ T cells. On average, CD8+ T cells showed more expanded clones than CD4+ T cells after ivuxolimab. At doses of 0.1 to 3.0 mg/kg, clonal expansion of both CD4+ and CD8+ T cells in blood was seen between baseline and week 6. The antigen specificity of the peripheral T cells that underwent clonal expansion was not determined.

Spanning cysteine to phenylalanine, the CDR3 consists of 15 amino acids. The read is trimmed to its CDR3 DNA, 45 bases read in frame from base 1. Relative to germline, V is 6 bases shorter and J is 1 base shorter, with 10 bases between their ends. The CDR1 and CDR2 encoded by the germline V gene (reference sequence) are WNHNN and SYGVQD. The trial excluded patients who had a history of autoimmune disease or were on systemic immunosuppression. Peripheral blood for TCR sequencing was collected from all dose cohorts at baseline, on cycle 4 day 1, and on cycle 7 day 1. Samples were obtained from an open-label, multicenter, first-in-human phase I dose-escalation trial of ivuxolimab. Adults with locally advanced or metastatic melanoma, renal cell, hepatocellular, or head and neck squamous cell carcinoma were enrolled in the trial. CD4+ and CD8+ T cells were sorted separately from peripheral blood before TCR sequencing.

To sequence the TCRbeta CDR3 region, genomic DNA was isolated from the sorted cells. TCRbeta CDR3 regions were sequenced using the immunoSEQ Assay. TCRdb limited this immuneACCESS table to in-frame rearrangements with V and J called. A share of clones is missing; checked studies link under half to unresolved V genes, and the rest is unexplained. For this sample the table gives 15,000 to 20,000 clones, of which 87% were detected only once. 25% of the sample goes to the ten largest clones. Points on this clone: The clone's antigen remains unknown. Base-call qualities are not available, and no considerably larger clone is one nucleotide away.

The sample here was CD4+ or CD8+ T cells sorted from blood, taken in a trial of the OX40 agonist ivuxolimab. In this chain, TRBV10-1 is recombined with TRBJ2-6; no confident D gene assignment can be made. The TCR comes from an adult with an advanced solid tumor such as melanoma, head and neck, liver or kidney cancer. The DNA is as follows: TGCGCCAGCAGGGCTACAAGTTCTGGGGCCAACGTCCTGACTTTC. Its translation is CASRATSSGANVLTF.